Below, one TCR beta chain is given with its context. The antigen remains undetermined. This entry comes from a study of T cell responses to AZD1222 COVID-19 vaccine. Study findings and constraints: Donor demographics were predominantly white British with a female majority; clonal diversity may be underestimated. After two AZD1222 doses, spike-specific TCR breadth and depth rose versus day 0. Of the AZD1222 recipients, only five to seven were seropositive at baseline.

TCRdb's table, derived via immunoSEQ multiplex PCR, lists solely in-frame clones and lacks some. The data contain fewer than 55,000 clones, approximately 83% of them singletons. The CDR3 totals 15 residues. Germline V lookup: CDR1 LNHDA, CDR2 SQIVND (reference sequence). The trim removed 3 bases at V and 6 bases at J, leaving 8 bases unmatched. The source material was peripheral blood, sampled on day 0 of AZD1222 vaccination. V is TRBV19 and J is TRBJ2-7; 10 nucleotides line up with TRBD2. This receptor was identified in an adult in good health. CDR3 protein: CASSISLAGVVEQYF. In DNA, the CDR3 is TGTGCCAGTAGTATCTCCCTAGCGGGAGTAGTCGAGCAGTACTTC.